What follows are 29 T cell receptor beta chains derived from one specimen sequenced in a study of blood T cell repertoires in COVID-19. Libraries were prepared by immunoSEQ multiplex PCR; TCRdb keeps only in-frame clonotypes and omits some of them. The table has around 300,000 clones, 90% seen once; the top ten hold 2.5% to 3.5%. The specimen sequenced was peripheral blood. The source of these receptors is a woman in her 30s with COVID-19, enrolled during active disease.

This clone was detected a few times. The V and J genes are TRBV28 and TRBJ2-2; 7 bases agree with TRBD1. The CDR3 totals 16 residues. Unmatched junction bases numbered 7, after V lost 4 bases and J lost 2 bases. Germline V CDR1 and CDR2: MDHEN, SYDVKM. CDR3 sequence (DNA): TGTGCCAGCAGTTCATGGGACAGTCTAAACACCGGGGAGCTGTTTTTT. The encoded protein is CASSSWDSLNTGELFF.

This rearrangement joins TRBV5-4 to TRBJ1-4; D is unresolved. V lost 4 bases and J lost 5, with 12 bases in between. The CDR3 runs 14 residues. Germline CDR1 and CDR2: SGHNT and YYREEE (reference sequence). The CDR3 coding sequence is TGTGCCAGCAGCGAGGTCGGCAGAAATGAAAAACTGTTTTTT. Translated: CASSEVGRNEKLFF. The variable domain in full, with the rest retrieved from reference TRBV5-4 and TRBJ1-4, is ETGVTQSPTHLIKTRGQQVTLRCSSQSGHNTVSWYQQALGQGPQFIFQYYREEENGRGNFPPRFSGLQFPNYSSELNVNALELDDSALYLCASSEVGRNEKLFFGSGTQLSVL.

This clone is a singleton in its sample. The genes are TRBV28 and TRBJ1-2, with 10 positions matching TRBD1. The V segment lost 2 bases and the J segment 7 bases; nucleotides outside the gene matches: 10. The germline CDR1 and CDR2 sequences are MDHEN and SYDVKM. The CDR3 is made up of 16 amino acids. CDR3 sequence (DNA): TGTGCCAGCAGTTTAGGGCTCGGGACAGGGGTTACTGGCTACACCTTC. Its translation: CASSLGLGTGVTGYTF.

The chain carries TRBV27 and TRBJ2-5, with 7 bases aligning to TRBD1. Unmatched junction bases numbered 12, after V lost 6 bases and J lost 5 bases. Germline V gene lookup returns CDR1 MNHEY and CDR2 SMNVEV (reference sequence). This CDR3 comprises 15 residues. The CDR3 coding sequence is TGTGCCAGCAGACCTCAAGACAGGGTTATCGAGACCCAGTACTTC. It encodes CASRPQDRVIETQYF.

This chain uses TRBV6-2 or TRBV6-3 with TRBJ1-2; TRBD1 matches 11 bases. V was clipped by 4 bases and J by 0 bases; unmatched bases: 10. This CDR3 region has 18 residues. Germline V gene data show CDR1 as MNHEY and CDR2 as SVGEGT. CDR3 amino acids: CASSSDRGRPPTNYGYTF. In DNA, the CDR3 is TGTGCCAGCAGTTCGGACAGGGGGCGACCTCCAACTAACTATGGCTACACCTTC.

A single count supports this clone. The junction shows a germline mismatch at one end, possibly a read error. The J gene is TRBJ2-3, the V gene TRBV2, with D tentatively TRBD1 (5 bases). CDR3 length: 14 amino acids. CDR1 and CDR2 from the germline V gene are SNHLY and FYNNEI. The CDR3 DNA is TGTGCCAGCAGGCCAGGTGTTTCTACAGGTACGCAGTATTTT. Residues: CASRPGVSTGTQYF.

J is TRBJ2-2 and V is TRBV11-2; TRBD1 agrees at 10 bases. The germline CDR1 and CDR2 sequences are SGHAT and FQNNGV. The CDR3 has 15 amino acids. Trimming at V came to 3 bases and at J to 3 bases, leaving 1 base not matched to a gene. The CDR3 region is CASSFGTGDTGELFF. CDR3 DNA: TGTGCCAGCAGCTTCGGGACAGGGGACACCGGGGAGCTGTTTTTT.

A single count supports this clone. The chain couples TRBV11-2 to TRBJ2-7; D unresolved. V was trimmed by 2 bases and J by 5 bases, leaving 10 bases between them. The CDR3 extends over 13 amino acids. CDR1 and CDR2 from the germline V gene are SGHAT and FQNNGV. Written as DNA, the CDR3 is TGTGCCAGCAGCTTAAATTCGGGTGACGAGCAGTACTTC. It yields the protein CASSLNSGDEQYF. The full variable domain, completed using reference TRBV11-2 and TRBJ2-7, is EAGVAQSPRYKIIEKRQSVAFWCNPISGHATLYWYQQILGQGPKLLIQFQNNGVVDDSQLPKDRFSAERLKGVDSTLKIQPAKLEDSAVYLCASSLNSGDEQYFGPGTRLTVT.

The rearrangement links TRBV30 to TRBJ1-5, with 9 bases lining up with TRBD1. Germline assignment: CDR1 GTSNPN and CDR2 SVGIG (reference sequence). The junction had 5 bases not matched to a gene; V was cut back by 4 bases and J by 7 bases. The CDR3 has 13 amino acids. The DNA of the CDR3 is TGTGCCTGGACGGGACAGGGTAAACAGCCCCAGCATTTT. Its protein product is CAWTGQGKQPQHF.

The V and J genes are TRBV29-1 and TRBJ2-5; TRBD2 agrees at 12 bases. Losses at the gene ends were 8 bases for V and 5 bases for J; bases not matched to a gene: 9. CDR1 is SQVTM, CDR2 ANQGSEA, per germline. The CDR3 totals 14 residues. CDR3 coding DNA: TGCAGCACCCGGACTAGCGGGAATAGGGAGACCCAGTACTTC. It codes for CSTRTSGNRETQYF.

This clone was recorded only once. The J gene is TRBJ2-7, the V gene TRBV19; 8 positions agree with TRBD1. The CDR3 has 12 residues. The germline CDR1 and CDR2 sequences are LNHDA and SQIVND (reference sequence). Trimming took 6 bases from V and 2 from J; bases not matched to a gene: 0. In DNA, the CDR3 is TGTGCCAGTAGGGGACAGGCCTACGAGCAGTACTTC. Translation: CASRGQAYEQYF.

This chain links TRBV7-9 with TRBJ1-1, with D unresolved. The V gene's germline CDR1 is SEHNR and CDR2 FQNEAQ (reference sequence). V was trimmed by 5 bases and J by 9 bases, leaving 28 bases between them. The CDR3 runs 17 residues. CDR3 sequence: CASSRNTISELGSQAFF. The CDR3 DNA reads TGTGCCAGCAGCAGAAATACTATATCGGAGTTGGGTAGTCAAGCTTTCTTT.

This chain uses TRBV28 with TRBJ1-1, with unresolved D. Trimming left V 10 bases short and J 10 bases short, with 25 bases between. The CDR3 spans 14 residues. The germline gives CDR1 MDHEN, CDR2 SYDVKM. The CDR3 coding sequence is TGTGCCACCCTGAAAATGGGCCTTATGGGTGCAGCTTTCTTT. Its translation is CATLKMGLMGAAFF.

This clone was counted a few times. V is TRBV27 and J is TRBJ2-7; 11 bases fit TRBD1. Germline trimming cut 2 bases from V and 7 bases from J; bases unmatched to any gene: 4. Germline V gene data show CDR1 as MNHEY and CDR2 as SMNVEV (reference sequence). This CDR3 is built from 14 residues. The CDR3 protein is CASSLRDRGGEQYF. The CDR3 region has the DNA TGTGCCAGCAGTTTAAGGGACAGGGGGGGGGAGCAGTACTTC.

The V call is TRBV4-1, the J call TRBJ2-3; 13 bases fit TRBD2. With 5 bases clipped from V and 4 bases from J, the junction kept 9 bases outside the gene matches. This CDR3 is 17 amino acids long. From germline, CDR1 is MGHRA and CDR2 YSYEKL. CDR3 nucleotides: TGCGCCAGCAGCTTTCAACTAGCGGGAGGGCCGGCAGATACGCAGTATTTT. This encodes CASSFQLAGGPADTQYF.

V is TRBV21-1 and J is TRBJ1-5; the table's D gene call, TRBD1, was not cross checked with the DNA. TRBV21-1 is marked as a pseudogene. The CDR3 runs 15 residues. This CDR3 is CASSKARQTNQPQHF. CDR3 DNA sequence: TGTGCCAGCAGCAAAGCCCGACAGACCAATCAGCCCCAGCATTTT.

For the CDR3, the DNA is TGTGCCTGGAGTAGAACGGGAGTGAGGACCGGGGAGCTGTTTTTT. Its translation is CAWSRTGVRTGELFF. V is TRBV30 and J is TRBJ2-2, with D maybe TRBD2 (6 bases). Trimming removed 2 bases at V and 5 bases at J, with 15 bases between. The CDR3 has 15 amino acids. Germline V CDR1 and CDR2: GTSNPN, SVGIG (reference sequence).

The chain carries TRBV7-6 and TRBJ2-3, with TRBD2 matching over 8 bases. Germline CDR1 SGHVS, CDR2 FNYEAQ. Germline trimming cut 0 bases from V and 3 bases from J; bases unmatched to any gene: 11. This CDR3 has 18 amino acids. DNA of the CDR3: TGTGCCAGCAGCTTAGCGTCAAAATTGGGACTAGAGACAGATACGCAGTATTTT. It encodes CASSLASKLGLETDTQYF.

CDR3 nucleotide sequence: TGTGCCAGCAGTGAACAGGGGCCCACTGAAGCTTTCTTT. Translation gives CASSEQGPTEAFF. V gene TRBV2 combines with J gene TRBJ1-1, with D possibly being TRBD1 (6 bases). The CDR3 sequence is 13 residues long. V lost 2 bases, J lost 4 bases, and 8 bases lay in between. The germline V gene has CDR1 SNHLY and CDR2 FYNNEI. Full variable domain (outside the CDR3, taken from reference TRBV2 and TRBJ1-1): EPEVTQTPSHQVTQMGQEVILRCVPISNHLYFYWYRQILGQKVEFLVSFYNNEISEKSEIFDDQFSVERPDGSNFTLKIRSTKLEDSAMYFCASSEQGPTEAFFGQGTRLTVV.

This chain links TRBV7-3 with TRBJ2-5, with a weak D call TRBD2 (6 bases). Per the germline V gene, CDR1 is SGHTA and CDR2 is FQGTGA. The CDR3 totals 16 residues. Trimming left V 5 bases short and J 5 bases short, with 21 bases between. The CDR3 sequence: CASSPNGDGGWETQYF. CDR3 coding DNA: TGTGCCAGCAGCCCAAACGGAGACGGGGGTTGGGAGACCCAGTACTTC.

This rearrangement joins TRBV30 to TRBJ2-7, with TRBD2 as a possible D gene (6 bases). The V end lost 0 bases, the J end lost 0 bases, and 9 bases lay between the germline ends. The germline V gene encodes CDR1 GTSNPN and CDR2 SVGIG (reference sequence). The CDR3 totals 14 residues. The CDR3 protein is CAWSVGGNSYEQYF. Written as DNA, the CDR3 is TGTGCCTGGAGTGTTGGCGGGAACTCCTACGAGCAGTACTTC.

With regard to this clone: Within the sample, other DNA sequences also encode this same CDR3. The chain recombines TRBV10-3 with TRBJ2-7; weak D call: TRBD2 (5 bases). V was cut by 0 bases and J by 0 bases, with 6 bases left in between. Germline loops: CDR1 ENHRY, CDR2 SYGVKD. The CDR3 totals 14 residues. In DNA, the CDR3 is TGTGCCATCAGTGAGTCAAGCGGCTCCTACGAGCAGTACTTC. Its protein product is CAISESSGSYEQYF.

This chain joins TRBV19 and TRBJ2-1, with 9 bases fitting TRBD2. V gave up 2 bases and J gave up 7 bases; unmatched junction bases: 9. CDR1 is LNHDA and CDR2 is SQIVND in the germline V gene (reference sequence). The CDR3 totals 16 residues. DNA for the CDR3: TGTGCCAGTAGTATATGGGCGGGAGGGCCTAAGAATGAGCAGTTCTTC. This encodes CASSIWAGGPKNEQFF. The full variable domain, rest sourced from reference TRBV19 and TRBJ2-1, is DGGITQSPKYLFRKEGQNVTLSCEQNLNHDAMYWYRQDPGQGLRLIYYSQIVNDFQKGDIAEGYSVSREKKESFPLTVTSAQKNPTAFYLCASSIWAGGPKNEQFFGPGTRLTVL.

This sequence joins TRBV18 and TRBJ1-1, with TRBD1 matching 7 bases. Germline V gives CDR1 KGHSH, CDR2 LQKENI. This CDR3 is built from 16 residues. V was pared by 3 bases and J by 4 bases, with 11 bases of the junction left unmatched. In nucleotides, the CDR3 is TGTGCCAGCTCACCGTCAGCCACAGGGGAAAGCACTGAAGCTTTCTTT. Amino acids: CASSPSATGESTEAFF.

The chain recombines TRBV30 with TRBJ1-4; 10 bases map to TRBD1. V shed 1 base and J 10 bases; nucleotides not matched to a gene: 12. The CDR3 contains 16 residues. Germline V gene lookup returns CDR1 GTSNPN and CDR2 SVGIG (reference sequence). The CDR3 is CAWSEGTGEAWGKLFF. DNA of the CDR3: TGTGCCTGGAGTGAAGGGACAGGGGAAGCGTGGGGAAAACTGTTTTTT.

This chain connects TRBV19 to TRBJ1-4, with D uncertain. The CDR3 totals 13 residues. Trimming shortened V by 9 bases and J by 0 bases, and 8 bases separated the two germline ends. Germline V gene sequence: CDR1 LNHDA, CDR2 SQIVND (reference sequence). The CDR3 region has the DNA TGTGCCAGCTCCGGGACAACTAATGAAAAACTGTTTTTT. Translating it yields CASSGTTNEKLFF.

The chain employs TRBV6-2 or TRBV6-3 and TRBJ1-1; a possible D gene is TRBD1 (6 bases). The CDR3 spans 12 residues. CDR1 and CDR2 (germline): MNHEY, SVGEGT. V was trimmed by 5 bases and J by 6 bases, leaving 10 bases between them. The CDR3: CASSLTGPEAFF. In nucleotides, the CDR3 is TGTGCCAGCAGTCTCACAGGGCCTGAAGCTTTCTTT.

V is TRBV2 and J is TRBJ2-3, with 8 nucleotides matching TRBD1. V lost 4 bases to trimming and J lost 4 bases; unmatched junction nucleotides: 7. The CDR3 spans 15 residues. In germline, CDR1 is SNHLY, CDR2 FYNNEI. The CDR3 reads CASSATGTGPDTQYF. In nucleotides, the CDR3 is TGTGCCAGCAGTGCTACCGGGACAGGTCCAGATACGCAGTATTTT.

The DNA for the CDR3 is TGTGCCAGCAGTGAATCCGCGGTAGGCGATCAGCCCCAGCATTTT. This translates into CASSESAVGDQPQHF. This sequence joins TRBV25-1 and TRBJ1-5, with D unclear. The CDR3 is made up of 15 amino acids. Germline V gives CDR1 MGHDK, CDR2 SYGVNS. The V end was cut by 1 base, the J end by 5 bases, with 12 bases between. The full variable domain, in which reference TRBV25-1 and TRBJ1-5 provide the parts outside the CDR3, is EADIYQTPRYLVIGTGKKITLECSQTMGHDKMYWYQQDPGMELHLIHYSYGVNSTEKGDLSSESTVSRIRTEHFPLTLESARPSHTSQYLCASSESAVGDQPQHFGDGTRLSIL.